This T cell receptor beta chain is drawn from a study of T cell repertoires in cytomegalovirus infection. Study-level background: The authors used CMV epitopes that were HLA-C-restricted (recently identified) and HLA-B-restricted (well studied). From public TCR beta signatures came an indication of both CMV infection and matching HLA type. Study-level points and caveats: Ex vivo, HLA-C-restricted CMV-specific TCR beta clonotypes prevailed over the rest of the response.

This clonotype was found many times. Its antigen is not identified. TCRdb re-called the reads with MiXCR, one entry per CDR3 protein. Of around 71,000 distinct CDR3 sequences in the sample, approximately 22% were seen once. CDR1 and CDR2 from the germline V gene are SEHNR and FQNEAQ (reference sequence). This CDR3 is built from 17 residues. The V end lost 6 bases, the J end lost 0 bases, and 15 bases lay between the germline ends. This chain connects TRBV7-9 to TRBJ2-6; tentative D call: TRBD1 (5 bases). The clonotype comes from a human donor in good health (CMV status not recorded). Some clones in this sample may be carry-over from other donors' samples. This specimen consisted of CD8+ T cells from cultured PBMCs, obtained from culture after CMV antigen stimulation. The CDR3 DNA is TGTGCCAGCAGACATCAGGGTTCAATCTCTGGGGCCAACGTCCTGACTTTC. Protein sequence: CASRHQGSISGANVLTF. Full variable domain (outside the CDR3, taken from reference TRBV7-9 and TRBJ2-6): DTGVSQNPRHKITKRGQNVTFRCDPISEHNRLYWYRQTLGQGPEFLTYFQNEAQLEKSRLLSDRFSAERPKGSFSTLEIQRTEQGDSAMYLCASRHQGSISGANVLTFGAGSRLTVL.